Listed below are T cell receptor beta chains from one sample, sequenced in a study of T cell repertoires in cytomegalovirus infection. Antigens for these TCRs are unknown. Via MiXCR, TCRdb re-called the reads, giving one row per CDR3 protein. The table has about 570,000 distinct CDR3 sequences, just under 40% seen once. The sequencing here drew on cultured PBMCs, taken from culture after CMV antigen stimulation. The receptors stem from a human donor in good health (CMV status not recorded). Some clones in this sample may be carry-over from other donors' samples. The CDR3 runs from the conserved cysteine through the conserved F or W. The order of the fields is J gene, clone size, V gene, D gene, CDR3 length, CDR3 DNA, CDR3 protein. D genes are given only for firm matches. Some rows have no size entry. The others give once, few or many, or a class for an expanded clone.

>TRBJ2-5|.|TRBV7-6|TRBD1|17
TGTGCCAGCAGCTCCACCCGGACAGGGGTGAGATCAGAGACCCAGTACTTC
CASSSTRTGVRSETQYF
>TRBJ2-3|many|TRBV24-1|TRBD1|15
TGTGCCACCAGCGCAGGACAGGGGCTGGCAGATACGCAGTATTTT
CATSAGQGLADTQYF
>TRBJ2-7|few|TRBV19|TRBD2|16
TGTGCCAGTAGTATGTTCGGACTAGCGGAGACCTACGAGCAGTACTTC
CASSMFGLAETYEQYF
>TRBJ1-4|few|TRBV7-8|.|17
TGTGCCAGCAGCACCACTCTGGGGCCCACAACTAATGAAAAACTGTTTTTT
CASSTTLGPTTNEKLFF
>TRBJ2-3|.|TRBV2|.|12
TGTGCCAGCAGCCTTACCGGGCATACGCAGTATTTT
CASSLTGHTQYF
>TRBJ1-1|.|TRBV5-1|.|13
TGCGCCAGCAGCTGGGGGGGGGGGGCTGAAGCTTTCTTT
CASSWGGGAEAFF
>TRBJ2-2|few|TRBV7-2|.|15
TGTGCCAGCAGCTTAGGCGGGACAGCCACCGGGGAGCTGTTTTTT
CASSLGGTATGELFF
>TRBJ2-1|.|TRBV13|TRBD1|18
TGTGCCAGCAGCTTAGTAGGGCTAGAACAGGGGCCGTACAATGAGCAGTTCTTC
CASSLVGLEQGPYNEQFF
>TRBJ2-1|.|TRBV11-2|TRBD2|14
TGTGCCAGCAGCTTCTTGGGGGAGGGCAATGAGCAGTTCTTC
CASSFLGEGNEQFF
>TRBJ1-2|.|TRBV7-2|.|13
TGTGCCAGCAGCTTAACTCGGGACTATGGCTACACCTTC
CASSLTRDYGYTF
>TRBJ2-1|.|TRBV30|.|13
TGTGCCTGGAGCCCCACAGGGAGCTCACGGCGGTTCTTC
CAWSPTGSSRRFF
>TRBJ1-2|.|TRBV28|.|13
TGTGCCAGCAGTCGGGACGGCCCCTATGGCTACACCTTC
CASSRDGPYGYTF
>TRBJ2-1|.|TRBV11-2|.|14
TGTGCCAGCAGCTTAGGGGACTCTTTCAATGAGCAGTTCTTC
CASSLGDSFNEQFF
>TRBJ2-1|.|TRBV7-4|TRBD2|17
TGTGCCAGCAGCTTAAGGGGTGGTTGGCTAGCGGGAGAAGAGCAGTTCTTC
CASSLRGGWLAGEEQFF
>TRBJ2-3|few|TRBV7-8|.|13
TGTGCCAGCAGCCATTTCCCCCCAGATACGCAGTATTTT
CASSHFPPDTQYF
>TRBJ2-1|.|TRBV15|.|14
TGTGCCACCAGCAGAGGCGACAGTACATTTGAGCAGTTCTTC
CATSRGDSTFEQFF